The 15 T cell receptor beta chains below come from one sample, sequenced in a study of blood T cells in healthy people across ages (dated by TCRdb to 2014 to 2015). Receptors were amplified or captured by 5' RACE. Sequenced on an Illumina HiSeq 2500. A second PCR of about 6 to 12 cycles was run with a J-beta primer mix and a sample-barcoded 5' primer. Clones were called with MiXCR by TCRdb after fastp trimmed the public reads at Q25, and only in-frame beta chains were retained. Rows matching on CDR3 protein sequence are summarized as one entry with the most common DNA and genes. The sample has hundreds of thousands of distinct CDR3 sequences on record, 53% of them singletons. Of the sample, approximately 41% is held by the ten largest clones. The sequencing sample was made of blood. These TCRs come from a man older than 75 in good health.

The chain recombines TRBV5-6 with TRBJ2-1, with TRBD2 matching over 10 bases. Germline V gene sequence: CDR1 SGHDT, CDR2 YYEEEE. The CDR3 loop spans 18 amino acids. Trimming cost V 1 base and J 0 bases; bases outside gene matches: 7. CDR3 in amino acids: CASSLSGASGSSYNEQFF. In nucleotides, the CDR3 is TGTGCCAGCAGCTTGAGCGGGGCTAGCGGGAGCTCCTACAATGAGCAGTTCTTC.

This sequence joins TRBV28 and TRBJ1-4; TRBD1 is a possible D gene (5 bases). Trimming took 6 bases from V and 7 from J, leaving 12 bases between them. The CDR3 is made up of 13 amino acids. Per germline, CDR1 MDHEN and CDR2 SYDVKM. CDR3 DNA: TGTGCCAGCAGCCCCCCGAGGGGTGAAAAACTGTTTTTT. Protein product: CASSPPRGEKLFF.

The genes are TRBV11-2 and TRBJ2-1; 11 bases fit TRBD2. The CDR3 totals 23 residues. J gave up 1 base and V 5 bases, and 25 bases lay outside the gene matches. Germline lookup yields CDR1 SGHAT and CDR2 FQNNGV. The CDR3 spells CASSGPFVSGRVYPLRSYNEQFF. The CDR3 nucleotides are TGTGCCAGCAGCGGGCCTTTCGTTAGCGGGAGGGTATATCCTCTCAGGTCCTACAATGAGCAGTTCTTC.

The CDR3 region has the DNA TGTGCCACCAGCATTGGACAGGGGGCTCCTGGCCTGACTTTC. This codes for CATSIGQGAPGLTF. The V gene is TRBV15, the J gene TRBJ2-6; TRBD1 matches at 11 bases. The CDR3 is made up of 14 amino acids. Germline V lookup: CDR1 LNHNV, CDR2 YYDKDF (reference sequence). Unmatched junction bases numbered 8, after V lost 4 bases and J lost 15 bases.

This rearrangement joins TRBV28 to TRBJ2-5; D gene uncertain. V was clipped by 4 bases and J by 1 base, with 7 bases between them. Germline CDR1 reads MDHEN; CDR2 reads SYDVKM. CDR3 length equals 13 residues. CDR3 bases: TGTGCCAGCAGTTCCCCCGGCCAAGAGACCCAGTACTTC. This translates into CASSSPGQETQYF.

The chain recombines TRBV29-1 with TRBJ2-3, with 8 bases lining up with TRBD2. J gave up 0 bases and V 6 bases, and 5 bases lay outside the gene matches. The germline CDR1 and CDR2 sequences are SQVTM and ANQGSEA. CDR3 length equals 14 residues. CDR3 in DNA: TGCAGCGTCCGACCTAGCGGGAGCACAGATACGCAGTATTTT. Translated, it gives CSVRPSGSTDTQYF.

The V call is TRBV11-2, the J call TRBJ2-7, with TRBD2 matching 7 bases. From germline, CDR1 is SGHAT and CDR2 FQNNGV. This CDR3 region has 14 residues. With V trimmed by 1 base and J by 0 bases, 0 bases remained unmatched. The CDR3 region has the DNA TGTGCCAGCAGCTTAGGGGAGGGCTCCTACGAGCAGTACTTC. The encoded protein is CASSLGEGSYEQYF.

CDR3 sequence: CASSQAQGAGNTEAFF. In DNA, the CDR3 is TGTGCCAGCAGCCAAGCCCAGGGGGCCGGAAACACTGAAGCTTTCTTT. The chain carries TRBV3-1 and TRBJ1-1, with TRBD1 matching over 8 bases. Germline V gives CDR1 LGHDT, CDR2 YNNKEL (reference sequence). The CDR3 length is 16 residues. Unmatched junction bases numbered 6, after V lost 1 base and J lost 2 bases.

The chain joins TRBV20-1 to TRBJ1-1; 12 bases align to TRBD1. The CDR3 covers 14 residues. Germline V gene sequence: CDR1 DFQATT, CDR2 SNEGSKA (reference sequence). V was clipped by 6 bases and J by 11 bases; unmatched bases: 13. CDR3 sequence (DNA): TGCAGTGCCATCGCCGGGACAGGGGGCGATAGGGCTTTCTTT. Amino acids: CSAIAGTGGDRAFF.

This clonotype was found a few times. The rearrangement uses TRBV28 and TRBJ1-2; 12 bases align to TRBD1. The junction had 9 bases not matched to a gene; V was cut back by 5 bases and J by 8 bases. CDR3 length: 15 residues. The V gene's germline CDR1 is MDHEN and CDR2 SYDVKM. The CDR3: CASSTRGQGARGYTF. CDR3 nucleotide sequence: TGTGCCAGCAGTACCCGGGGACAGGGGGCGCGGGGCTACACCTTC.

With respect to this clonotype: Germline is not matched at one junction end, which may reflect a read error. V gene TRBV4-1 combines with J gene TRBJ1-2, with a tentative D call TRBD1 (5 bases). This CDR3 comprises 13 residues. The germline gives CDR1 MGHRA, CDR2 YSYEKL. This CDR3 is CASSRDPAGGYTF. The CDR3 DNA follows: TGTGCCAGCAGCCGGGACCCGGCCGGAGGCTACACCTTC.

Points on this clonotype: One base away lies a much larger clone, so this may be a sequencing read error. This chain uses TRBV6-2 or TRBV6-3 with TRBJ2-1; D call uncertain. The J call may not be correct, given that the DNA end is closer to TRBJ2-7. CDR1 and CDR2 from the germline V gene are MNHEY and SVGEGT. CDR3 length: 15 amino acids. CDR3 DNA: TGTGCCAGCAGTTACGACACGGTTACCTACAATGAGCAGTACTTC. It codes for CASSYDTVTYNEQYF.

J is TRBJ2-4 and V is TRBV3-1; a weak D match, TRBD2 (6 bases). TRBJ2-7 matches the DNA end more closely, so the J call is doubtful. Germline CDR1 is LGHDT and CDR2 is YNNKEL (reference sequence). This CDR3 is built from 13 residues. This chain's CDR3 is CASRVGGSYEQYF. The DNA of the CDR3 is TGTGCCAGCAGGGTGGGAGGTTCGTACGAGCAGTACTTC.

The rearrangement links TRBV6-2 or TRBV6-3 to TRBJ2-7, with D perhaps matching TRBD2 (5 bases). The CDR3 covers 14 residues. The V gene's germline CDR1 is MNHEY and CDR2 SVGEGT. Between the trimmed V and J ends, which lost 4 bases and 2 bases, there was a span of 12 bases. The CDR3, as DNA: TGTGCCAGCAGTTTCCAGGACTCTACCTACGAGCAGTACTTC. Protein: CASSFQDSTYEQYF.

This rearrangement joins TRBV20-1 to TRBJ1-2; D possibly corresponds to TRBD1 (5 bases). Germline CDR1 DFQATT, CDR2 SNEGSKA (reference sequence). The germline V and J ends were trimmed by 3 bases and 1 base, with 15 bases remaining between them. The CDR3 totals 15 residues. This CDR3 is CSASRVEGVNYGYTF. CDR3 nucleotides: TGCAGTGCTAGCAGGGTGGAAGGAGTTAACTATGGCTACACCTTC.